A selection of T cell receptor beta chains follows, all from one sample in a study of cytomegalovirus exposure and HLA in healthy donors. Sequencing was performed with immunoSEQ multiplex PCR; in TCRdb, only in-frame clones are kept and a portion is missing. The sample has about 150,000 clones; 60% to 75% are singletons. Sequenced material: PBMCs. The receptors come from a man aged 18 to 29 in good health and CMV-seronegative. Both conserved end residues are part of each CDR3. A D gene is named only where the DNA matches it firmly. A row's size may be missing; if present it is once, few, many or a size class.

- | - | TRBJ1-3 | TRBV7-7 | CASSGSDSRAGNTIYF | TGTGCCAGCAGCGGGTCGGACAGTCGTGCTGGAAACACCATATATTTT
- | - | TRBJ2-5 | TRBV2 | CASSGGGAGETQYF | TGTGCCAGCAGTGGGGGTGGGGCAGGGGAGACCCAGTACTTC
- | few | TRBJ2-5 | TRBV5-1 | CASREGGVAGETQYF | TGCGCCAGCAGAGAAGGGGGGGTCGCCGGGGAGACCCAGTACTTC
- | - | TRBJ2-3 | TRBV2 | CASSTGDTQYF | TGTGCCAGCAGTACAGGGGATACGCAGTATTTT
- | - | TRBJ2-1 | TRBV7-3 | CASSLIEGFEQFF | TGTGCCAGCAGCTTAATTGAGGGTTTTGAGCAGTTCTTC
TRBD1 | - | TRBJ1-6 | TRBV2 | CASNGQGARNSPLHF | TGTGCCAGCAACGGACAGGGGGCAAGAAATTCACCCCTCCACTTT
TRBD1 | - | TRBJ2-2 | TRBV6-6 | CASSPLDRGRGELFF | TGTGCCAGCAGCCCCCTCGACAGGGGGCGCGGGGAGCTGTTTTTT
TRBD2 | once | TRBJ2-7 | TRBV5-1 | CASSSGGAPYEQYF | TGCGCCAGCAGTAGCGGGGGGGCCCCCTACGAGCAGTACTTC
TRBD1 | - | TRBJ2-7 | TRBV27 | CASSSGQGPYEQYF | TGTGCCAGCAGTTCCGGACAGGGGCCGTACGAGCAGTACTTC
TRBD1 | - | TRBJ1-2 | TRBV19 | CASRFRQGHGYTF | TGTGCCAGTAGATTTAGACAGGGTCATGGCTACACCTTC
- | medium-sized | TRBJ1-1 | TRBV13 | CASSSTAMNTEAFF | TGTGCCAGCAGCTCGACAGCCATGAACACTGAAGCTTTCTTT
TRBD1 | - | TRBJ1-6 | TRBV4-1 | CASSQDPQGVYNSPLHF | TGCGCCAGCAGCCAAGATCCGCAGGGGGTTTATAATTCACCCCTCCACTTT
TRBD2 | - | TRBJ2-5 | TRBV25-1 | CASSVGLAAPAETQYF | TGTGCCAGCAGTGTGGGACTAGCGGCGCCAGCAGAGACCCAGTACTTC
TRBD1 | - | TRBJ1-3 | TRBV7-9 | CASSLGQGAGNTIYF | TGTGCCAGCAGCCTCGGACAGGGAGCGGGAAACACCATATATTTT
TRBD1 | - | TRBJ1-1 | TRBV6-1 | CASSVWDRNTEAFF | TGTGCCAGCAGTGTATGGGACAGGAACACTGAAGCTTTCTTT
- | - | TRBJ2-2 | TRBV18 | CASSPFMPSVNLAGPSTGELFF | TGTGCCAGCTCACCATTCATGCCATCTGTGAACCTGGCAGGGCCGTCCACCGGGGAGCTGTTTTTT
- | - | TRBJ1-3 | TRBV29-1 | CSVADTSSGNTIYF | TGCAGCGTCGCAGACACGAGCTCTGGAAACACCATATATTTT
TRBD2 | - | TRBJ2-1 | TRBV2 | CASSDNAGGLPNEQFF | TGTGCCAGCAGTGATAATGCGGGGGGACTTCCCAATGAGCAGTTCTTC
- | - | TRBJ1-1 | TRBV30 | CAWSVRGGGTEAFF | TGTGCCTGGAGTGTACGGGGGGGAGGCACTGAAGCTTTCTTT
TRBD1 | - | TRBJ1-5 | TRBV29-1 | CSVKDRESNQPQHF | TGCAGCGTCAAAGACAGGGAAAGCAATCAGCCCCAGCATTTT
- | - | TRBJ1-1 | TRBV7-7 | CASSLDKNTEAFF | TGTGCCAGCAGCTTAGACAAGAACACTGAAGCTTTCTTT
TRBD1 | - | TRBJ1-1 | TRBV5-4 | CASSFETGWNTEAFF | TGTGCCAGCAGCTTCGAGACAGGGTGGAACACTGAAGCTTTCTTT
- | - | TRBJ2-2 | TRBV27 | CASSPYSLGGGYNTGELFF | TGTGCCAGCAGTCCCTATTCGTTGGGAGGAGGGTATAACACCGGGGAGCTGTTTTTT
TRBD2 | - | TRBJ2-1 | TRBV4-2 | CASSQELARYNEQFF | TGTGCCAGCAGCCAAGAACTAGCGCGATACAATGAGCAGTTCTTC
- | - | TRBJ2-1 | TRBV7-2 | CASTVGAGETYNEQFF | TGTGCCAGCACCGTGGGGGCGGGCGAGACCTACAATGAGCAGTTCTTC
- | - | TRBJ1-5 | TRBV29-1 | CSVQEQGYSNQPQHF | TGCAGCGTTCAAGAACAGGGTTATAGCAATCAGCCCCAGCATTTT
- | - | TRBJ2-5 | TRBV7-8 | CASSLGVVSETQYF | TGTGCCAGCAGCTTAGGCGTGGTATCAGAGACCCAGTACTTC
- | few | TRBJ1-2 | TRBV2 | CASSEREQYGYTF | TGTGCCAGCAGTGAACGGGAACAGTATGGCTACACCTTC
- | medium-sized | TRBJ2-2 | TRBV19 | CASSARLGTGELFF | TGTGCCAGTAGTGCCAGACTCGGCACCGGGGAGCTGTTTTTT
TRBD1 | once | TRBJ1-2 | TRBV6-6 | CASSYGQGGYGYTF | TGTGCCAGCAGTTATGGACAGGGGGGCTATGGCTACACCTTC
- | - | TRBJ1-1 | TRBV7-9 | CASSSRGAATEAFF | TGTGCCAGCAGCTCACGGGGGGCAGCGACTGAAGCTTTCTTT
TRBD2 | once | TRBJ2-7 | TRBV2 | CASSVASGVSSYEQYF | TGTGCCAGCAGTGTGGCTAGCGGGGTAAGCTCCTACGAGCAGTACTTC
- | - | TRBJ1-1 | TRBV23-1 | CASSRRGRTEAFF | TGCGCCAGCAGTCGGCGGGGAAGGACTGAAGCTTTCTTT
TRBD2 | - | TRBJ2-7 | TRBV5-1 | CASSSGGEGEQYF | TGCGCCAGCAGCTCTGGAGGGGAGGGAGAGCAGTACTTC
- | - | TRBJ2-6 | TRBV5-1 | CASSLRDSGANGLTF | TGCGCCAGCAGCTTAAGGGACTCTGGGGCCAACGGCCTGACTTTC
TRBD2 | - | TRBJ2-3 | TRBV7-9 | CASSPALGGGTDTQYF | TGTGCCAGCAGCCCGGCCCTGGGGGGGGGCACAGATACGCAGTATTTT
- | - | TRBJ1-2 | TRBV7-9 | CASSLATGHGNGYTF | TGTGCCAGCAGCTTAGCAACGGGTCATGGTAATGGCTACACCTTC
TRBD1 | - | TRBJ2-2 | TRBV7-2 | CASSQQGAGELFF | TGTGCCAGCAGCCAACAGGGGGCCGGGGAGCTGTTTTTC
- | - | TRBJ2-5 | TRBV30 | CAWSRNSPQETQYF | TGTGCCTGGAGCCGAAACAGCCCCCAAGAGACCCAGTACTTC
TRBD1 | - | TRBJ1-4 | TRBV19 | CASSPQSGTAFLGRLFF | TGTGCCAGTAGTCCCCAAAGTGGGACAGCATTCTTAGGGAGACTGTTTTTT
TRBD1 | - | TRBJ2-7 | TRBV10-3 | CAISESGGTGGFEQYF | TGTGCCATCAGTGAGTCGGGCGGGACAGGGGGTTTTGAGCAGTACTTC
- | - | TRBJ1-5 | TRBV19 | CASQGVSQPQHF | TGTGCCTCCCAAGGGGTGAGTCAGCCCCAGCATTTT
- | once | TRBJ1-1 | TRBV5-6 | CASSHRDGAFF | TGTGCCAGCAGCCACAGGGACGGGGCTTTCTTT
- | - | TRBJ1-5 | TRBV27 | CASSPSTGESNQPQHF | TGTGCCAGCAGTCCCTCGACAGGAGAAAGCAATCAGCCCCAGCATTTT
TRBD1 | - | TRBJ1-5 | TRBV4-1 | CASSRSDRTNQPQHF | TGCGCCAGCAGCCGGTCGGACAGGACAAATCAGCCCCAGCATTTT
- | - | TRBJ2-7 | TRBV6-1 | CASSARGSSYEQYF | TGTGCCAGCAGCGCAAGGGGGAGCTCCTACGAGCAGTACTTC
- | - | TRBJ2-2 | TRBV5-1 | CASSFDTGGELFF | TGCGCCAGCAGCTTCGACACTGGCGGGGAGCTGTTTTTT
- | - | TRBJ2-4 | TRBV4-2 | CASSQDSRAGKNSQYF | TGTGCCAGCAGCCAAGACTCCAGGGCAGGCAAAAACAGTCAGTACTTC
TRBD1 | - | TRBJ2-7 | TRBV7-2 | CASSPLRTGPYEQYF | TGTGCCAGCAGCCCTCTCAGGACAGGTCCCTACGAGCAGTACTTC
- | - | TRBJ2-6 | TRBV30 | CAWSVPGRGVSGANVLTF | TGTGCCTGGAGTGTACCTGGCAGGGGGGTCTCTGGGGCCAACGTCCTGACTTTC
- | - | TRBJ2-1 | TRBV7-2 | CASSRGQSSYNEQFF | TGTGCCAGCAGCCGAGGACAGAGCTCCTACAATGAGCAGTTCTTC
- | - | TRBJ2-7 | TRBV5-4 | CASSSLGQTNYEQYF | TGTGCCAGCAGTTCTTTGGGACAAACAAACTACGAGCAGTACTTC
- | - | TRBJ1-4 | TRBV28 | CASSRDIHEKLFF | TGTGCCAGCAGCCGGGACATTCACGAAAAACTGTTTTTT
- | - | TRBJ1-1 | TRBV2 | CAGHRRQTNTEAFF | TGTGCCGGTCATCGAAGACAGACGAACACTGAAGCTTTCTTT
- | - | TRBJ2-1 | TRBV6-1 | CASRGAGGSVGQFF | TGTGCCAGCAGAGGGGCTGGGGGGTCGGTAGGGCAGTTCTTC
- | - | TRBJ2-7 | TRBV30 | CAWSVGDEQYF | TGTGCCTGGAGTGTCGGGGACGAGCAGTACTTC
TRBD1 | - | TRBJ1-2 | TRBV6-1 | CASSEMGQGPFNYGYTF | TGTGCCAGCAGTGAAATGGGACAGGGGCCTTTTAACTATGGCTACACCTTC
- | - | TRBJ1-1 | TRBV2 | CASKEGFPEAFF | TGTGCCAGCAAGGAGGGGTTCCCTGAAGCTTTCTTT
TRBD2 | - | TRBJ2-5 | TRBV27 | CASSSSILRGGETQYF | TGTGCCAGCAGTTCCTCCATTTTGCGGGGGGGGGAGACCCAGTACTTC
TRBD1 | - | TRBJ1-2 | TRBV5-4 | CASSEGQSNYGYTF | TGTGCCAGCAGCGAGGGACAGTCAAACTATGGCTACACCTTC